Sequencing of this T cell receptor (beta chain) was carried out in a study of early T cells in non-severe SARS-CoV-2 infection. The CDR3 is made up of 15 amino acids. Between the trimmed V and J ends, which lost 10 bases and 4 bases, there was a span of 19 bases. In germline, CDR1 is MNHNS, CDR2 SASEGT. Comment on this clonotype: This may arise from a read error, as a much more abundant clone is one base away.

From the 5' RACE reads, TCRdb called clonotypes with MiXCR, one entry per CDR3 protein. The table records around 57,000 distinct CDR3 sequences, approximately 10% of them present only once. Material for sequencing was whole blood. The chain recombines TRBV6-1 with TRBJ2-2, with D maybe TRBD1 (6 bases). The receptor comes from an adult who was a healthcare worker with PCR-confirmed SARS-CoV-2 infection or an uninfected control (not recorded which). The CDR3 nucleotides read TGTGCCATCCCCCGGGACAAGGGGCTCACCGGGGAGCTGTTTTTT. Translation: CAIPRDKGLTGELFF.